The next 31 T cell receptor beta chains were all read from a single sample in a study of T cell changes during pregnancy in multiple sclerosis. Profiling relied on immunoSEQ multiplex PCR, and the TCRdb table lists in-frame clones only, not all of them. The table lists tens of thousands of clones, 94% of them singletons, with roughly 2.5% in the top ten. Sequencing was performed on peripheral blood, taken in the third trimester of pregnancy. These receptors all stem from a female donor with multiple sclerosis, enrolled in a pregnancy study.

A single count supports this clone. The V call is TRBV6-5, the J call TRBJ1-2; possible D gene TRBD1, 5 bases. The CDR3 runs to 13 residues. The V end was cut by 4 bases, the J end by 3 bases, with 9 bases between. Germline V CDR1 and CDR2: MNHEY, SVGAGI. CDR3 protein: CASSSTGDYGYTF. CDR3 nucleotide sequence: TGTGCCAGCAGTTCCACAGGAGACTATGGCTACACCTTC.

V usage is TRBV5-6 and J usage is TRBJ1-5; possibly TRBD1 for D (5 bases). Trimming left V 0 bases short and J 1 base short, with 14 bases between. This CDR3 contains 17 residues. Germline values: CDR1 SGHDT, CDR2 YYEEEE. This CDR3 is CASSLARGGMSNQPQHF. The CDR3 bases are TGTGCCAGCAGCTTGGCGCGCGGGGGTATGAGCAATCAGCCCCAGCATTTT.

The chain employs TRBV7-9 and TRBJ1-3; perhaps TRBD1 as D (6 bases). Germline-derived CDR1 and CDR2 are SEHNR and FQNEAQ (reference sequence). The CDR3 contains 16 residues. Trimming removed 0 bases from V and 0 bases from J, with 9 bases in between. The CDR3 protein is CASSLATGTSGNTIYF. As DNA, the CDR3 is TGTGCCAGCAGCTTAGCCACAGGGACCTCTGGAAACACCATATATTTT.

The rearrangement links TRBV29-1 to TRBJ2-7; possible D gene TRBD1, 5 bases. Trimming took 4 bases from V and 3 from J, leaving 7 bases between them. The CDR3 is made up of 11 amino acids. The V gene's germline CDR1 is SQVTM and CDR2 ANQGSEA. CDR3 sequence reads: CSVGRDYEQYF. The CDR3 DNA is TGCAGCGTTGGCAGGGACTACGAGCAGTACTTC.

The chain uses TRBV13 and TRBJ2-7; 8 positions match TRBD2. V shed 4 bases and J 3 bases; nucleotides not matched to a gene: 11. This CDR3 has 16 amino acids. CDR1 and CDR2 (germline): PRHDT, FYEKMQ (reference sequence). The CDR3 region is CASSSPGLRGDYEQYF. CDR3 bases: TGTGCCAGCAGCTCCCCGGGGTTGCGGGGGGACTACGAGCAGTACTTC.

The chain recombines TRBV9 with TRBJ1-2; weak D call: TRBD1 (5 bases). The CDR3 length is 15 residues. Trimming pared 4 bases from V and 4 bases from J, leaving 17 bases between. CDR1 is SGDLS, CDR2 YYNGEE, per germline. The CDR3 DNA reads as TGTGCCAGCAGCACCAATTCACAGGAATTCTATGGCTACACCTTC. Translating it yields CASSTNSQEFYGYTF.

The chain employs TRBV10-3 and TRBJ1-1, with D possibly matching TRBD1 (5 bases). With 6 bases removed from V and 7 bases from J, the gap between germline ends came to 12 bases. The germline V gene has CDR1 ENHRY and CDR2 SYGVKD. The CDR3 runs to 12 residues. The CDR3 here is CAIRPDSHEAFF. The CDR3, as DNA: TGTGCCATCAGACCCGACAGTCATGAAGCTTTCTTT.

This clone was counted a single time. The J gene is TRBJ1-2, the V gene TRBV7-2; TRBD1 aligns across 7 bases. CDR1 is SGHTA and CDR2 is FQGNSA in the germline V gene. Trimming took 4 bases from V and 6 from J; bases not matched to a gene: 8. The CDR3 runs to 14 residues. The CDR3 reads CASSWSDRVHGYTF. The CDR3 DNA reads TGTGCCAGCAGCTGGAGCGACAGGGTCCATGGCTACACCTTC.

The chain links TRBV7-9 to TRBJ1-3; perhaps TRBD1 as D (5 bases). Trimming left V 5 bases short and J 0 bases short, with 11 bases between. Germline V gene data show CDR1 as SEHNR and CDR2 as FQNEAQ (reference sequence). This CDR3 has 15 amino acids. The CDR3 here is CASSHPQGSGNTIYF. The CDR3 bases are TGTGCCAGCAGCCATCCTCAGGGCTCTGGAAACACCATATATTTT.

The table lists this clone with a count of one. The chain links TRBV7-8 to TRBJ2-2; 9 bases align to TRBD2. Germline V gives CDR1 SGHVS, CDR2 FQNEAQ. CDR3 length: 15 amino acids. The V segment lost 6 bases and the J segment 3 bases; nucleotides outside the gene matches: 5. The CDR3 spells CASRAGGRDTGELFF. CDR3 coding DNA: TGTGCCAGCAGGGCGGGGGGGCGGGACACCGGGGAGCTGTTTTTT.

The rearrangement uses TRBV4-2 and TRBJ2-1; 10 nucleotides line up with TRBD2. Germline trimming cut 3 bases from V and 9 bases from J; bases unmatched to any gene: 8. Germline CDR1 LGHNA, CDR2 YNFKEQ. The CDR3 extends over 15 amino acids. The CDR3 DNA reads as TGTGCCAGCAGCCATTCCGCACTAGCGGGGATTGAGCAGTTCTTC. Protein sequence: CASSHSALAGIEQFF.

V is TRBV7-2 and J is TRBJ2-5; D call uncertain. CDR1 and CDR2 (germline): SGHTA, FQGNSA. V lost 1 base to trimming and J lost 1 base, with 7 bases between them. The CDR3 length is 14 residues. The CDR3 DNA reads TGTGCCAGCAGCTTAGTGGCAGTCCAAGAGACCCAGTACTTC. Translated, it gives CASSLVAVQETQYF.

The genes are TRBV6-1 and TRBJ2-2; TRBD1 matches 7 bases. Unmatched junction bases numbered 5, after V lost 4 bases and J lost 6 bases. The CDR3 length is 14 residues. The germline CDR1 and CDR2 sequences are MNHNS and SASEGT. CDR3 nucleotides: TGTGCCAGCAGTGGTGACAGGGATCCCGGGGAGCTGTTTTTT. This encodes CASSGDRDPGELFF.

The chain is built from TRBV5-6 and TRBJ1-2; D possibly corresponds to TRBD1 (6 bases). This CDR3 has 14 amino acids. Germline V lookup: CDR1 SGHDT, CDR2 YYEEEE. The V end lost 4 bases, the J end lost 2 bases, and 12 bases lay between the germline ends. This CDR3 is CASSVGHSNYGYTF. The CDR3 DNA follows: TGTGCCAGCAGCGTGGGACACTCAAACTATGGCTACACCTTC.

The chain carries TRBV7-8 and TRBJ2-7, with TRBD2 identical over 9 bases. In germline, CDR1 is SGHVS, CDR2 FQNEAQ. Unmatched junction bases numbered 19, after V lost 0 bases and J lost 4 bases. The CDR3 sequence is 20 residues long. CDR3 loop: CASSLAAALKGTSFWYEQYF. CDR3 nucleotide sequence: TGTGCCAGCAGCTTAGCCGCGGCATTAAAGGGGACTAGCTTCTGGTACGAGCAGTACTTC.

This clone has just one count. DNA of the CDR3: TGTGCCAGCAGCAGGGACAGCGGGGAGACCCAGTACTTC. This sequence encodes CASSRDSGETQYF. The chain combines TRBV6-4 with TRBJ2-5; perhaps TRBD1 as D (7 bases). V gave up 6 bases and J gave up 5 bases, with 13 bases separating them. This CDR3 comprises 13 residues. The germline gives CDR1 MRHNA, CDR2 SNTAGT.

The genes are TRBV9 and TRBJ2-5, with 9 bases fitting TRBD2. Germline V gene sequence: CDR1 SGDLS, CDR2 YYNGEE. The CDR3 is 15 residues long. The J segment lost 2 bases and the V segment lost 4 bases, leaving 6 bases of the junction unmatched. The CDR3 region is CASSSPAGGQETQYF. The DNA for the CDR3 is TGTGCCAGCAGCTCCCCAGCGGGGGGTCAAGAGACCCAGTACTTC.

The chain carries TRBV27 and TRBJ1-2; TRBD1 aligns across 9 bases. Germline V gene lookup returns CDR1 MNHEY and CDR2 SMNVEV (reference sequence). V was clipped by 6 bases and J by 14 bases; unmatched bases: 16. The CDR3 totals 14 residues. CDR3 nucleotide sequence: TGTGCCAGCAGCCCTACGAACAGGGGGCCAACTGGGACCTTC. As protein: CASSPTNRGPTGTF.

The V gene is TRBV5-6, the J gene TRBJ2-7; D is possibly TRBD1 (6 bases). The CDR3 has 13 amino acids. V was cut by 1 base and J by 6 bases, with 11 bases left in between. The V gene's germline CDR1 is SGHDT and CDR2 YYEEEE. CDR3 DNA: TGTGCCAGCAGCTTGAACAGGGTAACCGAGCAGTACTTC. This translates into CASSLNRVTEQYF.

The chain uses TRBV5-8 and TRBJ1-5; D unresolved. In germline, CDR1 is SGHTS, CDR2 YDEGEE. The CDR3 spans 16 residues. V lost 0 bases, J lost 3 bases, and 13 bases lay in between. CDR3 in DNA: TGTGCCAGCAGCTTGGGTTCCGTCAGCGACAATCAGCCCCAGCATTTT. This encodes CASSLGSVSDNQPQHF.

This rearrangement joins TRBV7-2 to TRBJ2-2, with 14 bases that match TRBD2. Germline lookup yields CDR1 SGHTA and CDR2 FQGNSA. The V gene end was trimmed by 1 base and the J gene end by 4 bases; junction bases not matched to a gene: 2. CDR3 size: 17 residues. The CDR3, as DNA: TGTGCCAGCAGCTTAGGACTAGCGGGGGGGCCCACCGGGGAGCTGTTTTTT. Its translation is CASSLGLAGGPTGELFF.

This chain connects TRBV7-6 to TRBJ2-2, with TRBD2 matching over 7 bases. This CDR3 is built from 16 residues. Germline CDR1 reads SGHVS; CDR2 reads FNYEAQ. The V gene end was trimmed by 5 bases and the J gene end by 6 bases; junction bases not matched to a gene: 12. CDR3 loop: CASSLGLDPFSGELFF. The CDR3 DNA reads TGTGCCAGCAGCCTCGGACTAGACCCATTCTCCGGGGAGCTGTTTTTT.

The chain has TRBV2 and TRBJ2-7, with D perhaps TRBD2 (6 bases). CDR3 length: 15 residues. The V end lost 1 base, the J end lost 4 bases, and 14 bases lay between the germline ends. Germline V gene sequence: CDR1 SNHLY, CDR2 FYNNEI. The CDR3 coding sequence is TGTGCCAGCAGTGAAGGTTCCCCGGAGGGTTACGAGCAGTACTTC. It encodes CASSEGSPEGYEQYF.

The V gene is TRBV27, the J gene TRBJ2-1; TRBD1 agrees at 8 bases. Trimming at V came to 5 bases and at J to 2 bases, leaving 5 bases not matched to a gene. The CDR3 consists of 15 residues. The germline V gene encodes CDR1 MNHEY and CDR2 SMNVEV (reference sequence). In DNA form, the CDR3 reads TGTGCCAGCAGTCCCGGACAGGGCCCCTACAATGAGCAGTTCTTC. Translated: CASSPGQGPYNEQFF.

Here the CDR3 reads CASSPQYEQYF. In DNA, the CDR3 is TGTGCCAGCAGCCCTCAGTACGAGCAGTACTTC. The chain employs TRBV7-9 and TRBJ2-7; D uncertain. The CDR3 is made up of 11 amino acids. V was cut by 5 bases and J by 4 bases, with 6 bases left in between. Per germline, CDR1 SEHNR and CDR2 FQNEAQ (reference sequence).

CDR3 DNA sequence: TGTGCCAGTAGACGCGAGACGGGACAGTTATATGGCTACACCTTC. Encoded protein: CASRRETGQLYGYTF. This chain connects TRBV19 to TRBJ1-2, with 7 bases aligning to TRBD1. This CDR3 has 15 residues. From germline, CDR1 is LNHDA and CDR2 SQIVND (reference sequence). V trimming: 6 bases; J trimming: 5 bases; junction bases outside the gene matches: 12.

The chain joins TRBV28 to TRBJ2-3, with D tentatively TRBD2 (7 bases). Germline lookup yields CDR1 MDHEN and CDR2 SYDVKM. Trimming cost V 4 bases and J 3 bases, with 23 bases left between them. The CDR3 has 18 residues. As DNA, the CDR3 is TGTGCCAGCAGTTCCCCCCTGCTAGGGGGGGGGAGGACAGATACGCAGTATTTT. This gives the protein CASSSPLLGGGRTDTQYF.

A single count supports this clone. The chain recombines TRBV4-1 with TRBJ1-2; no firm D call. V was clipped by 6 bases and J by 2 bases, with 10 bases between them. The CDR3 spans 13 residues. Germline CDR1 is MGHRA and CDR2 is YSYEKL. CDR3 protein: CASSLRENYGYTF. As DNA, the CDR3 is TGCGCCAGCAGTCTAAGGGAGAACTATGGCTACACCTTC.

V is TRBV7-8 and J is TRBJ2-1; possible D gene TRBD1, 6 bases. The V gene's germline CDR1 is SGHVS and CDR2 FQNEAQ. CDR3 length: 15 residues. The V and J ends lost 1 base and 7 bases respectively, with 14 bases between them. CDR3 sequence: CASSLGQVTGNEQFF. DNA for the CDR3: TGTGCCAGCAGCTTAGGACAGGTCACGGGGAATGAGCAGTTCTTC. Full variable domain (rest looked up from reference TRBV7-8 and TRBJ2-1): GAGVSQSPRYKVAKRGQDVALRCDPISGHVSLFWYQQALGQGPEFLTYFQNEAQLDKSGLPSDRFFAERPEGSVSTLKIQRTQQEDSAVYLCASSLGQVTGNEQFFGPGTRLTVL.

CDR3 loop: CAWIIKGGSGNTIYF. In DNA, the CDR3 is TGTGCCTGGATTATAAAAGGGGGCTCTGGAAACACCATATATTTT. The V call is TRBV30, the J call TRBJ1-3; tentatively, D is TRBD1 (6 bases). Trimming left V 4 bases short and J 0 bases short, with 13 bases between. The CDR3 has 15 amino acids. Germline V gives CDR1 GTSNPN, CDR2 SVGIG (reference sequence).

The chain couples TRBV9 to TRBJ2-6, with TRBD1 matching 7 bases. CDR1 and CDR2 (germline): SGDLS, YYNGEE. V dropped 3 bases and J dropped 5; count of bases not matched to a gene: 5. There are 15 residues in the CDR3. The CDR3 region is CASSATGERANVLTF. The CDR3 coding sequence is TGTGCCAGCAGCGCAACAGGGGAAAGGGCCAACGTCCTGACTTTC.